These 8 T cell receptor beta chains were all obtained from the same sample, sequenced in a study of CD8 T cells in ankylosing spondylitis (dated by TCRdb to about 2017). The library came from 5' RACE. The run used an Illumina HiSeq 2500. The raw public reads went through TCRdb reprocessing: fastp at Q25, MiXCR clone calling, in-frame beta chains kept. Every distinct CDR3 protein forms one entry, paired with its most common genes and DNA. For this sample there are 300,000 to 400,000 distinct CDR3 sequences; roughly 10% appear just once. The ten largest clones represent roughly 9.5% of the sample. Sequenced material: blood, either unsorted or a sorted T cell fraction (not recorded which). Every receptor here comes from a female donor with ankylosing spondylitis or in good health (not recorded which).

Ten or more counts support this clonotype. The gene calls are TRBV20-1 and TRBJ2-1; the match to TRBD2 covers 13 bases. The ends lost 5 bases at V and 5 bases at J; junction bases unmatched: 6. Germline values: CDR1 DFQATT, CDR2 SNEGSKA (reference sequence). The CDR3 spans 15 residues. The CDR3 is CSAGPGTSGNNEQFF. CDR3 bases: TGCAGTGCTGGGCCCGGGACTAGCGGGAACAATGAGCAGTTCTTC.

This clonotype was recorded many times. The chain recombines TRBV15 with TRBJ2-5, with D uncertain. There are 13 residues in the CDR3. Germline CDR1 is LNHNV and CDR2 is YYDKDF (reference sequence). Trimming removed 1 base at V and 4 bases at J, with 7 bases between. This chain's CDR3 is CATSRVSRETQYF. CDR3 coding DNA: TGTGCCACCAGCAGAGTGAGCCGAGAGACCCAGTACTTC.

Ten or more counts support this clonotype. The chain links TRBV5-1 to TRBJ1-4, with 9 bases fitting TRBD1. CDR1 SGHRS and CDR2 YFSETQ come from the germline V gene. CDR3 size: 17 residues. V lost 0 bases to trimming and J lost 7 bases; unmatched junction nucleotides: 10. CDR3 loop: CASSLVPGTGPSEKLFF. Written as DNA, the CDR3 is TGCGCCAGCAGCTTGGTTCCCGGGACAGGGCCTTCTGAAAAACTGTTTTTT.

In this sample, this clonotype turned up a few times. The chain joins TRBV7-9 to TRBJ1-2; D not certain. V gave up 0 bases and J gave up 2 bases, with 10 bases separating them. Germline V gene sequence: CDR1 SEHNR, CDR2 FQNEAQ (reference sequence). The CDR3 totals 15 residues. This CDR3 reads CASSLAPGGNYGYTF. CDR3 DNA sequence: TGTGCCAGCAGCTTAGCTCCGGGCGGGAACTATGGCTACACCTTC.

This clonotype was observed many times. This chain uses TRBV20-1 with TRBJ2-3; D is possibly TRBD1 (6 bases). V shed 4 bases and J shed 2 bases, with 16 bases lying between them. CDR1 DFQATT and CDR2 SNEGSKA come from the germline V gene (reference sequence). The length of the CDR3 is 15 residues. Here the CDR3 reads CSATRGPKLTDTQYF. The CDR3 nucleotides read TGCAGTGCTACCAGGGGACCGAAACTCACAGATACGCAGTATTTT.

The rearrangement links TRBV28 to TRBJ2-6; D is ambiguous. The CDR3 sequence is 16 residues long. V gave up 6 bases and J gave up 0 bases, with 12 bases separating them. Germline lookup yields CDR1 MDHEN and CDR2 SYDVKM. The CDR3 nucleotides read TGTGCCAGCAGAAACTACCCAAGCTCTGGGGCCAACGTCCTGACTTTC. Amino acid sequence: CASRNYPSSGANVLTF.

Only a few counts were recorded for this clonotype. This chain joins TRBV9 and TRBJ2-2; the match to TRBD2 covers 8 bases. Germline V gives CDR1 SGDLS, CDR2 YYNGEE. V gave up 5 bases and J gave up 0 bases; unmatched junction bases: 12. The CDR3 has 18 residues. CDR3 region: CASSEWPGGPSNTGELFF. The CDR3 coding sequence is TGTGCCAGCAGTGAATGGCCGGGGGGGCCCTCGAACACCGGGGAGCTGTTTTTT. Full variable domain (rest looked up from reference TRBV9 and TRBJ2-2): DSGVTQTPKHLITATGQRVTLRCSPRSGDLSVYWYQQSLDQGLQFLIQYYNGEERAKGNILERFSAQQFPDLHSELNLSSLELGDSALYFCASSEWPGGPSNTGELFFGEGSRLTVL.

The sample holds many counts of this clonotype. This chain joins TRBV5-1 and TRBJ2-1; 9 bases are shared with TRBD1. The V and J ends lost 1 base and 7 bases, in that order; junction bases with no gene match: 6. CDR1 and CDR2 (germline): SGHRS, YFSETQ. The CDR3 contains 15 residues. The CDR3: CASSLYWTGVNEQFF. CDR3 nucleotide sequence: TGCGCCAGCAGCTTGTATTGGACAGGGGTGAATGAGCAGTTCTTC.